The clone carrying this TCR beta chain was seen a few times. These data originate in a study of PD-L1 blockade in urothelial cancer. V was cut by 2 bases and J by 4 bases, with 9 bases left in between. CDR1 is SGHDT and CDR2 is YYEEEE in the germline V gene. The CDR3 is 13 residues long. Profiled with immunoSEQ multiplex PCR; TCRdb holds only in-frame clones, not every one. The data show roughly 100,000 clones, roughly 84% seen once. The V and J genes are TRBV5-6 and TRBJ1-1; tentatively, D is TRBD1 (5 bases). This receptor was taken from a man in his fifties with urothelial cancer. Sequenced here: PBMCs, sampled around atezolizumab (anti-PD-L1) treatment. The CDR3 nucleotides read TGTGCCAGCAGCTTTGGTGGGGCCACTGAAGCTTTCTTT. It encodes CASSFGGATEAFF.